These 6 T cell receptor beta chains came from one sample sequenced in a study of blood T cell repertoires in COVID-19. This table comes from immunoSEQ multiplex PCR, and its TCRdb copy is limited to in-frame clones, with some not included. This sample has some 140,000 clones, with roughly 80% found just once. The sequenced material came from peripheral blood. The receptors come from a man older than 75 with acute or convalescent COVID-19.

This clone was seen a handful of times. The V gene is TRBV6-6, the J gene TRBJ1-1; 12 nucleotides line up with TRBD1. The V gene end was trimmed by 5 bases and the J gene end by 0 bases; junction bases not matched to a gene: 10. Germline V lookup: CDR1 MNHNY, CDR2 SVGAGI (reference sequence). The CDR3 runs 18 residues. The CDR3 DNA reads as TGTGCCAGCAGTCGGCCCGGGACAGGGGGCGTCGTGAACACTGAAGCTTTCTTT. It specifies CASSRPGTGGVVNTEAFF.

The V and J genes are TRBV5-1 and TRBJ2-5; D may be TRBD2 (6 bases). The germline V and J ends were trimmed by 4 bases and 5 bases, with 18 bases remaining between them. Germline V lookup: CDR1 SGHRS, CDR2 YFSETQ. There are 15 residues in the CDR3. The CDR3 DNA follows: TGCGCCAGCAGCCAATCTGGCGGGGTCAGCGAGACCCAGTACTTC. Protein sequence: CASSQSGGVSETQYF. Using reference TRBV5-1 and TRBJ2-5 for the parts outside the CDR3, the full variable domain is KAGVTQTPRYLIKTRGQQVTLSCSPISGHRSVSWYQQTPGQGLQFLFEYFSETQRNKGNFPGRFSGRQFSNSRSEMNVSTLELGDSALYLCASSQSGGVSETQYFGPGTRLLVL.

V gene TRBV7-2 combines with J gene TRBJ1-5; 8 bases map to TRBD1. This CDR3 has 15 amino acids. The ends lost 4 bases at V and 2 bases at J; junction bases unmatched: 4. CDR1 and CDR2 (germline): SGHTA, FQGNSA. CDR3 DNA: TGTGCCAGCAGCTCCCAGGGGGCAGGCAATCAGCCCCAGCATTTT. Protein sequence: CASSSQGAGNQPQHF.

The chain has TRBV24-1 and TRBJ2-7, with unresolved D. The V end was cut by 1 base, the J end by 5 bases, with 17 bases between. CDR3 size: 16 residues. Germline CDR1 KGHDR, CDR2 SFDVKD. The CDR3 reads CATSDLTETSSHEQYV. The CDR3 DNA is TGTGCCACCAGTGATTTAACCGAGACATCGAGCCACGAGCAGTACGTC.

The chain employs TRBV2 and TRBJ2-3; perhaps TRBD2 as D (5 bases). This CDR3 has 14 amino acids. V was pared by 2 bases and J by 1 base, with 7 bases between. Germline assignment: CDR1 SNHLY and CDR2 FYNNEI. The CDR3 bases are TGTGCCAGCAGTGAATTGCGGGGCACAGATACGCAGTATTTT. This codes for CASSELRGTDTQYF.

The chain links TRBV5-6 to TRBJ1-1; tentatively, D is TRBD1 (5 bases). The CDR3 spans 14 residues. V lost 3 bases to trimming and J lost 1 base, with 10 bases between them. The germline gives CDR1 SGHDT, CDR2 YYEEEE. The CDR3 loop reads CASSSYDRNTEAFF. CDR3 nucleotides: TGTGCCAGCAGCTCTTATGACAGGAACACTGAAGCTTTCTTT.